Below, 27 T cell receptor beta chains from the same sample are listed, as sequenced in a study of blood T cell repertoires in COVID-19. TCRdb keeps only in-frame clones here, not all; method: immunoSEQ multiplex PCR. The sample consists of around 150,000 clones, 75% to 90% of them appearing once. The specimen was PBMCs or T cells enriched from blood (not recorded which). The source is a man aged 65-85 years who had been exposed to COVID-19.

The V gene is TRBV28, the J gene TRBJ2-7; 8 bases match TRBD1. The CDR3 covers 14 residues. V was pared by 6 bases and J by 3 bases, with 7 bases of the junction left unmatched. CDR1 is MDHEN and CDR2 is SYDVKM in the germline V gene. The CDR3 coding sequence is TGTGCCAGCAGGTTGAGGGGGACAGGCTACGAGCAGTACTTC. Translating it yields CASRLRGTGYEQYF.

V usage is TRBV6-2 or TRBV6-3 and J usage is TRBJ2-2, with TRBD1 matching over 9 bases. This CDR3 is 17 amino acids long. From germline, CDR1 is MNHEY and CDR2 SVGEGT. Losses at the gene ends were 5 bases for V and 7 bases for J; bases not matched to a gene: 14. The CDR3 DNA is TGTGCCAGCAGTCCGATGCCCGACAGGGGGAGGAGCGGGGAGCTGTTTTTT. Its protein product is CASSPMPDRGRSGELFF.

This CDR3 reads CASSGGTGEYEQYF. For the CDR3, the DNA is TGCGCCAGCAGCGGCGGGACAGGGGAATACGAGCAGTACTTC. This chain joins TRBV5-1 and TRBJ2-7; TRBD1 matches at 10 bases. This CDR3 is 14 amino acids long. Germline lookup yields CDR1 SGHRS and CDR2 YFSETQ. V dropped 4 bases and J dropped 4; count of bases not matched to a gene: 5.

V and J are TRBV4-3 and TRBJ2-1, with TRBD2 matching over 11 bases. Germline-derived CDR1 and CDR2 are LGHNA and YSLEER. This CDR3 region has 17 residues. The junction had 3 bases not matched to a gene; V was cut back by 0 bases and J by 2 bases. In DNA form, the CDR3 reads TGCGCCAGCAGCCAAGATTCGACTAGCGGGACCTACAATGAGCAGTTCTTC. Amino acid sequence: CASSQDSTSGTYNEQFF.

This clone occurred once. The chain employs TRBV7-9 and TRBJ1-1; D might be TRBD1 (6 bases). The V and J ends lost 2 bases and 5 bases respectively, with 12 bases between them. From germline, CDR1 is SEHNR and CDR2 FQNEAQ (reference sequence). The CDR3 covers 14 residues. CDR3 amino acids: CASSLRQGNTEAFF. CDR3 nucleotides: TGTGCCAGCAGCTTAAGGCAGGGGAATACTGAAGCTTTCTTT.

The J gene is TRBJ1-1, the V gene TRBV28; tentatively, D is TRBD1 (5 bases). Trimming stripped 6 bases from V and 3 bases from J, with 17 bases between. The CDR3 spans 15 residues. Germline values: CDR1 MDHEN, CDR2 SYDVKM. The CDR3, as DNA: TGTGCCAGCAGCCCAGTATGGGGCGACTACACTGAAGCTTTCTTT. This gives the protein CASSPVWGDYTEAFF. Full variable domain (missing parts from reference TRBV28 and TRBJ1-1): DVKVTQSSRYLVKRTGEKVFLECVQDMDHENMFWYRQDPGLGLRLIYFSYDVKMKEKGDIPEGYSVSREKKERFSLILESASTNQTSMYLCASSPVWGDYTEAFFGQGTRLTVV.

This CDR3 reads CASFNPSGDRTEAFF. As DNA, the CDR3 is TGTGCCAGCTTCAACCCCTCGGGAGATCGTACTGAAGCTTTCTTT. This sequence joins TRBV18 and TRBJ1-1, with D hard to call. The V and J ends lost 7 bases and 5 bases respectively, with 20 bases between them. This CDR3 comprises 15 residues. The germline V gene has CDR1 KGHSH and CDR2 LQKENI.

This clone was detected only once. The genes are TRBV6-5 and TRBJ1-2; no firm D call. This CDR3 has 13 residues. V was pared by 5 bases and J by 4 bases, with 11 bases between. CDR1 MNHEY and CDR2 SVGAGI come from the germline V gene. The CDR3 sequence is CASSLSPGYGYTF. The CDR3 DNA reads TGTGCCAGCAGTCTTAGTCCCGGCTATGGCTACACCTTC.

The chain uses TRBV28 and TRBJ1-5; D ambiguous. The CDR3 consists of 15 residues. V gave up 4 bases and J gave up 4 bases, with 14 bases separating them. Germline CDR1 and CDR2: MDHEN and SYDVKM. CDR3 in amino acids: CASSYDPRGNQPQHF. CDR3 sequence (DNA): TGTGCCAGCAGTTACGACCCGCGAGGGAATCAGCCCCAGCATTTT.

The gene calls are TRBV19 and TRBJ2-7; 8 nucleotides match TRBD1. Germline trimming cut 5 bases from V and 7 bases from J; bases unmatched to any gene: 13. The CDR3 extends over 15 amino acids. Germline V gene lookup returns CDR1 LNHDA and CDR2 SQIVND (reference sequence). CDR3 DNA: TGTGCCAGTAGTCTCAGGGGGCGTGGGGATTGGGAGCAGTACTTC. It yields the protein CASSLRGRGDWEQYF.

The gene calls are TRBV2 and TRBJ2-3, with D possibly TRBD2 on 5 matching bases. The V and J ends lost 6 bases and 3 bases respectively, with 13 bases between them. The CDR3 sequence is 14 residues long. Germline loops: CDR1 SNHLY, CDR2 FYNNEI. The DNA for the CDR3 is TGTGCCAGCAGACACGCGGGCGGGACAGATACGCAGTATTTT. Protein: CASRHAGGTDTQYF.

V gene TRBV11-2 combines with J gene TRBJ1-5; 8 nucleotides line up with TRBD1. J gave up 5 bases and V 0 bases, and 0 bases lay outside the gene matches. The CDR3 consists of 14 residues. CDR1 and CDR2 from the germline V gene are SGHAT and FQNNGV. The CDR3 bases are TGTGCCAGCAGCTTAGACAGGGGGCATCAGCCCCAGCATTTT. It codes for CASSLDRGHQPQHF.

In this sample, this clone turned up once. The chain employs TRBV3-1 (or the pseudogene TRBV3-2) and TRBJ2-2; D is perhaps TRBD2 (5 bases). Germline V CDR1 and CDR2: LGHDT, YNNKEL (reference sequence). CDR3 length: 13 amino acids. V was clipped by 1 base and J by 6 bases, with 6 bases between them. The DNA of the CDR3 is TGTGCCAGCAGCCAAGTCGGGGCCGGGGAGCTGTTTTTT. It encodes CASSQVGAGELFF.

J is TRBJ1-6 and V is TRBV27, with D perhaps matching TRBD1 (6 bases). The length of the CDR3 is 15 residues. Trimming removed 4 bases at V and 5 bases at J, with 12 bases between. CDR1 and CDR2 from the germline V gene are MNHEY and SMNVEV (reference sequence). The CDR3 DNA sequence: TGTGCCAGCAGTTACGGGACAACCCATAATTCACCCCTCCACTTT. This gives the protein CASSYGTTHNSPLHF.

This sequence joins TRBV4-1 and TRBJ1-2; TRBD1 matches 7 bases. With V trimmed by 0 bases and J by 4 bases, 8 bases remained unmatched. Germline V gives CDR1 MGHRA, CDR2 YSYEKL. The CDR3 is made up of 16 amino acids. The CDR3 DNA follows: TGCGCCAGCAGCCAAGAGCACAAGGGGGCTATCTATGGCTACACCTTC. It yields the protein CASSQEHKGAIYGYTF.

V usage is TRBV29-1 and J usage is TRBJ2-1; 10 bases agree with TRBD2. This CDR3 comprises 17 residues. The ends lost 3 bases at V and 0 bases at J; junction bases unmatched: 8. Germline-derived CDR1 and CDR2 are SQVTM and ANQGSEA. CDR3 sequence: CSVDGLAGEISYNEQFF. Written as DNA, the CDR3 is TGCAGCGTTGATGGGCTAGCGGGAGAGATCTCCTACAATGAGCAGTTCTTC.

The V call is TRBV11-2, the J call TRBJ1-2, with D perhaps TRBD1 (6 bases). Germline CDR1 SGHAT, CDR2 FQNNGV. This CDR3 region has 14 residues. Trimming took 5 bases from V and 7 from J, leaving 17 bases between them. The CDR3 protein is CASSPRTVRSGYTF. CDR3 sequence (DNA): TGTGCCAGCAGCCCCAGGACAGTCAGGAGTGGCTACACCTTC.

The V and J genes are TRBV5-1 and TRBJ2-7, with 7 bases that match TRBD1. Unmatched junction bases numbered 2, after V lost 3 bases and J lost 2 bases. Germline assignment: CDR1 SGHRS and CDR2 YFSETQ. There are 13 residues in the CDR3. The CDR3 spells CASSSQGAYEQYF. The CDR3 DNA reads TGCGCCAGCAGCTCCCAGGGGGCCTACGAGCAGTACTTC.

The V call is TRBV7-2, the J call TRBJ1-4; 7 nucleotides line up with TRBD1. The CDR3 sequence is 13 residues long. The V gene's germline CDR1 is SGHTA and CDR2 FQGNSA. The junction had 3 bases not matched to a gene; V was cut back by 1 base and J by 10 bases. In DNA, the CDR3 is TGTGCCAGCAGCTTAGGACAGGGTGGAAAACTGTTTTTT. It encodes CASSLGQGGKLFF.

The chain joins TRBV14 to TRBJ1-2; 9 positions match TRBD1. Trimming removed 2 bases from V and 4 bases from J; junction bases left unmatched: 8. Germline CDR1 reads SGHDN; CDR2 reads FVKESK. CDR3 length equals 16 residues. The CDR3 loop is CASSQNRGRESYGYTF. DNA for the CDR3: TGTGCCAGCAGCCAAAACAGGGGGCGCGAAAGCTATGGCTACACCTTC.

The chain combines TRBV25-1 with TRBJ2-6, with TRBD1 as a possible D gene (6 bases). Per germline, CDR1 MGHDK and CDR2 SYGVNS. V dropped 5 bases and J dropped 4 bases, with 12 bases sitting between them. The CDR3 covers 15 residues. The CDR3 region is CASSNPTGGANVLTF. The CDR3 DNA reads as TGTGCCAGCAGTAACCCGACAGGCGGGGCCAACGTCCTGACTTTC.

CDR3 nucleotides: TGTGCCAGCACCGAAAGATACTCAGGGCAGTTCTTC. Its translation: CASTERYSGQFF. This chain links TRBV11-2 with TRBJ2-1; D is undetermined. Trimming took off 7 bases at V and 12 bases at J, with 16 bases between the two ends. The CDR3 is 12 residues long. The V gene's germline CDR1 is SGHAT and CDR2 FQNNGV.

This chain uses TRBV11-2 with TRBJ2-7; 8 bases match TRBD1. Germline values: CDR1 SGHAT, CDR2 FQNNGV. The CDR3 length is 16 residues. V trimming: 6 bases; J trimming: 0 bases; junction bases outside the gene matches: 10. The CDR3 loop reads CASRGVGTGDSYEQYF. CDR3 nucleotide sequence: TGTGCCAGCAGGGGAGTAGGGACAGGTGACTCCTACGAGCAGTACTTC.

This rearrangement joins TRBV28 to TRBJ2-3, with no clear D. This CDR3 contains 19 residues. Germline CDR1 reads MDHEN; CDR2 reads SYDVKM. V was shortened by 4 bases and J by 0 bases, with 23 bases between the two germline ends. The CDR3 DNA reads TGTGCCAGCAGTTCACCGATTCTGGGCAGACATACTAGCACAGATACGCAGTATTTT. Translated: CASSSPILGRHTSTDTQYF. Complete variable domain (other parts from reference TRBV28 and TRBJ2-3): DVKVTQSSRYLVKRTGEKVFLECVQDMDHENMFWYRQDPGLGLRLIYFSYDVKMKEKGDIPEGYSVSREKKERFSLILESASTNQTSMYLCASSSPILGRHTSTDTQYFGPGTRLTVL.

This rearrangement joins TRBV19 to TRBJ2-1; 14 bases fit TRBD2. The trim removed 4 bases at V and 0 bases at J, leaving 5 bases unmatched. Germline V gene lookup returns CDR1 LNHDA and CDR2 SQIVND (reference sequence). This CDR3 region has 18 residues. CDR3 protein: CASSKGLAGAISYNEQFF. The CDR3 coding sequence is TGTGCCAGTAGTAAGGGACTAGCGGGAGCGATCTCCTACAATGAGCAGTTCTTC.

The chain employs TRBV7-8 and TRBJ1-6; TRBD1 is a possible D gene (5 bases). CDR1 is SGHVS, CDR2 FQNEAQ, per germline. The CDR3 has 15 residues. V dropped 4 bases and J dropped 9 bases, with 16 bases sitting between them. The CDR3: CASSSVRGGTSPLHF. CDR3 in DNA: TGTGCCAGCAGCTCCGTGCGGGGTGGGACTTCACCCCTCCACTTT.

This clone was seen just once. V gene TRBV19 combines with J gene TRBJ2-7; 8 nucleotides agree with TRBD1. Germline V gene data show CDR1 as LNHDA and CDR2 as SQIVND (reference sequence). The CDR3 has 14 residues. Germline trimming cut 4 bases from V and 1 base from J; bases unmatched to any gene: 3. The CDR3 DNA sequence: TGTGCCAGTAGTACAAACAGGGGGTCCTACGAGCAGTACTTC. Translating it yields CASSTNRGSYEQYF.